The 27 T cell receptor beta chains below were found in one sample sequenced in a study of blood T cells in healthy people across ages. The use of a sample-barcoded 5' primer and a J-beta primer mix characterized a second PCR of roughly 6 to 11 cycles. TCRdb reanalysed the 5' RACE reads using MiXCR and keeps one entry per CDR3 protein. The repertoire includes around 700,000 distinct CDR3 sequences, 20% to 30% of them detected once, and 9.4% sits in the top ten. The data were also submitted as part of a second study, on T cells of mothers and their children.

Material for sequencing was blood. The receptor source for this set is a boy aged 5-17 years in good health.

This rearrangement joins TRBV7-8 to TRBJ2-7, with TRBD2 matching over 13 bases. V lost 6 bases to trimming and J lost 7 bases; unmatched junction nucleotides: 6. Germline loops: CDR1 SGHVS, CDR2 FQNEAQ. The CDR3 runs 14 residues. The CDR3, as DNA: TGTGCCAGCAGGCCGGGACTAGCGGGACGTGAGCAGTACTTC. Protein sequence: CASRPGLAGREQYF.

The chain combines TRBV6-5 with TRBJ2-3; D unresolved. Germline V CDR1 and CDR2: MNHEY, SVGAGI. The CDR3 loop spans 13 amino acids. V was shortened by 7 bases and J by 2 bases, with 10 bases between the two germline ends. The DNA for the CDR3 is TGTGCCAGCATGATGCCAGACACAGATACGCAGTATTTT. Translated: CASMMPDTDTQYF.

The chain carries TRBV2 and TRBJ1-5, with D maybe TRBD1 (6 bases). The CDR3 consists of 17 residues. V shed 2 bases and J shed 2 bases, with 16 bases lying between them. Looked up from germline, CDR1 is SNHLY and CDR2 is FYNNEI. CDR3 loop: CASSERTAAEGNQPQHF. CDR3 DNA: TGTGCCAGCAGTGAAAGGACAGCCGCGGAGGGCAATCAGCCCCAGCATTTT. The variable domain in full, with the rest retrieved from reference TRBV2 and TRBJ1-5, is EPEVTQTPSHQVTQMGQEVILRCVPISNHLYFYWYRQILGQKVEFLVSFYNNEISEKSEIFDDQFSVERPDGSNFTLKIRSTKLEDSAMYFCASSERTAAEGNQPQHFGDGTRLSIL.

The gene calls are TRBV5-1 and TRBJ2-5, with a tentative D call TRBD2 (6 bases). The J call may not be correct, given that the DNA end is closer to TRBJ2-7. Germline V gene sequence: CDR1 SGHRS, CDR2 YFSETQ. This CDR3 region has 16 residues. The CDR3 bases are TGCGCCAGCAGCTTGGTAGGCGGGACCGCCTCCTACGAGCAGTACTTC. Its protein is CASSLVGGTASYEQYF.

The CDR3 nucleotides are TGCAGCGTAGACAGGCCCTATGGCTACACCTTC. It specifies CSVDRPYGYTF. The rearrangement joins TRBV29-1 to TRBJ1-2, with D possibly TRBD1 on 6 matching bases. Germline assignment: CDR1 SQVTM and CDR2 ANQGSEA. The CDR3 runs to 11 residues. V was pared by 6 bases and J by 4 bases, with 9 bases between. Full variable domain (rest looked up from reference TRBV29-1 and TRBJ1-2): SAVISQKPSRDICQRGTSLTIQCQVDSQVTMMFWYRQQPGQSLTLIATANQGSEATYESGFVIDKFPISRPNLTFSTLTVSNMSPEDSSIYLCSVDRPYGYTFGSGTRLTVV.

This clonotype was seen once. V is TRBV7-9 and J is TRBJ2-7; 8 bases match TRBD2. This CDR3 contains 14 residues. V lost 5 bases to trimming and J lost 3 bases; unmatched junction nucleotides: 6. Germline values: CDR1 SEHNR, CDR2 FQNEAQ (reference sequence). DNA of the CDR3: TGTGCCAGCAGCGCGGGACTAGAGTTCTACGAGCAGTACTTC. As protein: CASSAGLEFYEQYF.

The chain uses TRBV14 and TRBJ2-1; 9 bases line up with TRBD1. The CDR3 totals 15 residues. Germline CDR1 and CDR2: SGHDN and FVKESK. V was clipped by 8 bases and J by 8 bases; unmatched bases: 13. CDR3 residues: CASLPGTGIFDEQFF. DNA for the CDR3: TGTGCCAGCCTCCCTGGGACAGGGATATTCGATGAGCAGTTCTTC.

The chain uses TRBV15 and TRBJ2-1; 8 bases are a match to TRBD2. The CDR3 runs 16 residues. J was trimmed by 3 bases and V by 0 bases; bases with no gene match: 4. The germline V gene has CDR1 LNHNV and CDR2 YYDKDF (reference sequence). CDR3 amino acids: CATSRDPREGYNEQFF. DNA for the CDR3: TGTGCCACCAGCAGAGATCCCCGGGAGGGCTACAATGAGCAGTTCTTC.

This clonotype was detected a few times. J is TRBJ2-3 and V is TRBV20-1, with D perhaps matching TRBD2 (5 bases). CDR3 length: 11 residues. The V gene lost 6 bases and the J gene lost 4 bases, with 8 bases spanning the gap. The germline V gene encodes CDR1 DFQATT and CDR2 SNEGSKA (reference sequence). The DNA for the CDR3 is TGCAGTGCGGCGGACTCAGATACGCAGTATTTT. This sequence encodes CSAADSDTQYF.

This clonotype was seen more than once but under ten times. J is TRBJ1-2 and V is TRBV12-3 or TRBV12-4, with 9 nucleotides matching TRBD1. The V gene end was trimmed by 3 bases and the J gene end by 6 bases; junction bases not matched to a gene: 5. This CDR3 has 14 residues. CDR3 in amino acids: CASSFPGQGDGYTF. The CDR3 DNA sequence: TGTGCCAGCAGTTTCCCGGGACAGGGCGATGGCTACACCTTC.

This chain links TRBV29-1 with TRBJ2-5, with D possibly TRBD2 on 6 matching bases. The J call may be incorrect, as the DNA end agrees better with TRBJ2-7. CDR3 length: 14 amino acids. Per the germline V gene, CDR1 is SQVTM and CDR2 is ANQGSEA. The CDR3 protein is CSVVCGDGFYEQYF. The CDR3 coding sequence is TGCAGCGTTGTGTGCGGGGACGGATTTTACGAGCAGTACTTC.

The CDR3 nucleotides are TGTGCCAGCAGCACCTACCTGACAAGCTCCTCTGGAAACACCATATATTTT. It encodes CASSTYLTSSSGNTIYF. The genes are TRBV11-2 and TRBJ1-3; D gene ambiguous. Trimming removed 5 bases from V and 0 bases from J, with 17 bases in between. CDR1 SGHAT and CDR2 FQNNGV come from the germline V gene. The CDR3 totals 17 residues. Based on the CDR3 plus reference TRBV11-2 and TRBJ1-3, the full variable domain is EAGVAQSPRYKIIEKRQSVAFWCNPISGHATLYWYQQILGQGPKLLIQFQNNGVVDDSQLPKDRFSAERLKGVDSTLKIQPAKLEDSAVYLCASSTYLTSSSGNTIYFGEGSWLTVV.

The rearrangement uses TRBV4-3 and TRBJ2-1; D may be TRBD2 (5 bases). This CDR3 contains 15 residues. Germline V CDR1 and CDR2: LGHNA, YSLEER. V lost 1 base and J lost 4, with 11 bases in between. The CDR3 DNA follows: TGCGCCAGCAGCCAAGGGGCCGGGGTATACAATGAGCAGTTCTTC. It specifies CASSQGAGVYNEQFF.

The chain couples TRBV11-3 to TRBJ1-4; D possibly corresponds to TRBD1 (5 bases). This CDR3 is 17 amino acids long. Trimming took off 4 bases at V and 1 base at J, with 16 bases between the two ends. Germline loops: CDR1 SGHNT, CDR2 YENEEA. CDR3 sequence: CASSSELLRVTNEKLFF. Here the CDR3 DNA reads TGTGCCAGCAGCTCCGAACTCCTCAGGGTAACTAATGAAAAACTGTTTTTT.

The V gene is TRBV29-1, the J gene TRBJ2-7, with a possible D match to TRBD1 (6 bases). V was clipped by 1 base and J by 5 bases, with 18 bases between them. Germline CDR1 is SQVTM and CDR2 is ANQGSEA. The CDR3 sequence is 15 residues long. The CDR3 DNA reads as TGCAGCGTTGAAGTAAGGGGGTCCGAGATGGACGAGCAGTACTTC. This gives the protein CSVEVRGSEMDEQYF.

Many counts were recorded for this clonotype. This chain connects TRBV28 to TRBJ2-5; D may be TRBD2 (6 bases). This CDR3 contains 13 residues. Germline CDR1 is MDHEN and CDR2 is SYDVKM. Trimming cost V 3 bases and J 3 bases, with 8 bases left between them. The CDR3 bases are TGTGCCAGCAGTTTCTCGGGGGAAGAGACCCAGTACTTC. Translating gives CASSFSGEETQYF.

The CDR3 DNA sequence: TGTGCCAGTGGGGAAGGGGGGGAGACCCAGTACTTC. This sequence encodes CASGEGGETQYF. The rearrangement uses TRBV7-8 and TRBJ2-5; D possibly matches TRBD1 or TRBD2 (6 bases each). Germline-derived CDR1 and CDR2 are SGHVS and FQNEAQ. Trimming removed 9 bases from V and 5 bases from J, with 13 bases in between. The CDR3 has 12 residues.

This clonotype has more than one count but fewer than ten. The V and J genes are TRBV12-3 or TRBV12-4 and TRBJ2-7; D is unresolved. V was pared by 7 bases and J by 4 bases, with 11 bases between. The CDR3 is 12 residues long. The chain's CDR3 is CASTFSDYEQYF. CDR3 DNA: TGTGCCAGCACCTTCTCAGATTACGAGCAGTACTTC.

The chain carries TRBV14 and TRBJ1-6; D gene unclear. This CDR3 region has 12 residues. The V gene's germline CDR1 is SGHDN and CDR2 FVKESK. V lost 2 bases, J lost 9 bases, and 5 bases lay in between. The CDR3: CASSQQVSPLHF. Written as DNA, the CDR3 is TGTGCCAGCAGCCAACAGGTTTCACCCCTCCACTTT.

This clonotype turned up a few times. V usage is TRBV25-1 and J usage is TRBJ1-6; D uncertain. V shed 2 bases and J shed 0 bases, with 11 bases lying between them. This CDR3 comprises 17 residues. Per the germline V gene, CDR1 is MGHDK and CDR2 is SYGVNS. The CDR3: CASSEKTPSSYNSPLHF. In DNA form, the CDR3 reads TGTGCCAGCAGTGAAAAAACGCCAAGCTCCTATAATTCACCCCTCCACTTT.

This clonotype has only a few counts. The chain combines TRBV12-5 with TRBJ2-7; no definite D call. In germline, CDR1 is LGHNT, CDR2 FRNRAP. This CDR3 is 11 amino acids long. Between the trimmed V and J ends, which lost 3 bases and 4 bases, there was a span of 4 bases. The CDR3 here is CASGFSYEQYF. The CDR3 DNA is TGTGCTAGTGGTTTCTCATACGAGCAGTACTTC.

This clonotype was seen a handful of times. The chain couples TRBV7-2 to TRBJ1-5; no clear D gene. The germline CDR1 and CDR2 sequences are SGHTA and FQGNSA. V lost 4 bases, J lost 6 bases, and 10 bases lay in between. The CDR3 consists of 13 residues. The DNA for the CDR3 is TGTGCCAGCAGCTCCCCCCCGGGTCAGCCCCAGCATTTT. It translates to CASSSPPGQPQHF.

This clonotype was detected only a few times. The chain carries TRBV13 and TRBJ2-7, with D tentatively TRBD1 (5 bases). This CDR3 is built from 14 residues. The germline V gene encodes CDR1 PRHDT and CDR2 FYEKMQ (reference sequence). V lost 1 base and J lost 3, with 10 bases in between. The CDR3 sequence: CASSLVTGHYEQYF. The CDR3 DNA reads as TGTGCCAGCAGCTTAGTAACAGGACACTACGAGCAGTACTTC. Complete variable domain (other parts from reference TRBV13 and TRBJ2-7): AAGVIQSPRHLIKEKRETATLKCYPIPRHDTVYWYQQGPGQDPQFLISFYEKMQSDKGSIPDRFSAQQFSDYHSELNMSSLELGDSALYFCASSLVTGHYEQYFGPGTRLTVT.

This clonotype has a handful of counts. For the CDR3, the DNA is TGCGCCAGCAGCCTCGGGACTAGCGGAGGCTCCTACAATGAGCAGTTCTTC. Translation gives CASSLGTSGGSYNEQFF. The chain joins TRBV4-1 to TRBJ2-1; 11 bases are a match to TRBD2. Germline CDR1 reads MGHRA; CDR2 reads YSYEKL. This CDR3 comprises 17 residues. The V gene end was trimmed by 4 bases and the J gene end by 0 bases; junction bases not matched to a gene: 5.

This clonotype has only a few counts. V and J are TRBV20-1 and TRBJ2-7, with D maybe TRBD2 (5 bases). Looked up from germline, CDR1 is DFQATT and CDR2 is SNEGSKA (reference sequence). V lost 1 base, J lost 5 bases, and 12 bases lay in between. The length of the CDR3 is 13 residues. CDR3 protein: CSARVAGLHEQYF. DNA for the CDR3: TGCAGTGCTAGAGTCGCGGGTTTACACGAGCAGTACTTC.

V usage is TRBV7-2 and J usage is TRBJ2-3, with a weak D call TRBD2 (6 bases). The germline V gene encodes CDR1 SGHTA and CDR2 FQGNSA. The CDR3 loop spans 17 amino acids. The V end lost 1 base, the J end lost 0 bases, and 14 bases lay between the germline ends. The CDR3 DNA reads as TGTGCCAGCAGCTTAGAGCTAACGGGGGTTAGCACAGATACGCAGTATTTT. This encodes CASSLELTGVSTDTQYF.

This clonotype has just a few counts. The gene calls are TRBV3-1 and TRBJ1-2; maybe TRBD1 (5 bases). The CDR3 consists of 18 residues. Germline lookup yields CDR1 LGHDT and CDR2 YNNKEL (reference sequence). The V gene lost 1 base and the J gene lost 6 bases, with 24 bases spanning the gap. DNA of the CDR3: TGTGCCAGCAGCCAAGTCAGGGTTGGATCTTACATTCACCATGGCTACACCTTC. It is translated as CASSQVRVGSYIHHGYTF.